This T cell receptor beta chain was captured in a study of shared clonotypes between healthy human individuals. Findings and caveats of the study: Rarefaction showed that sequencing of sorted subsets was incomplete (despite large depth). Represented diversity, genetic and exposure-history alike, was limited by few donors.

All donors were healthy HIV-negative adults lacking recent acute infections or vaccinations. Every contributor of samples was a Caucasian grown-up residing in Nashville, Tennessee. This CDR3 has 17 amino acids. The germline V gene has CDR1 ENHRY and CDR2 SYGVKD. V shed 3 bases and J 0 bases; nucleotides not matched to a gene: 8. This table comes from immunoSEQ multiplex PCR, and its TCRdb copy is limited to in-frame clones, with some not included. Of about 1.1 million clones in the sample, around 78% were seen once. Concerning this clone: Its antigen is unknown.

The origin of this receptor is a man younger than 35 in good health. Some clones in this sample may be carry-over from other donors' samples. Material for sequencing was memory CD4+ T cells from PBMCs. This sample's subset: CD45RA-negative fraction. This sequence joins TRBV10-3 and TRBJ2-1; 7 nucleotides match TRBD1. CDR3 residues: CAISDWWTGSSYNEQFF. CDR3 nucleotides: TGTGCCATCAGTGATTGGTGGACAGGAAGCTCCTACAATGAGCAGTTCTTC.